This passage covers 17 T cell receptor beta chains from one sample sequenced in a study of tumor-infiltrating lymphocytes in glioblastoma multiforme. TCR beta libraries were built from RNA through three nested multiplex PCR rounds using modified ARM-PCR. In TCRdb, the multiplex PCR reads were re-called with MiXCR into one record per CDR3 protein. The table records 12,000 or so distinct CDR3 sequences, approximately 70% of them present only once. Sequencing was performed on brain tumor tissue. The receptors originated from a male donor with glioblastoma.

This clonotype was recorded a few times. It is likely a read error, because the conserved phenylalanine at the end of the CDR3 is missing. The chain carries TRBV29-1 and TRBJ1-6; possible D gene TRBD1, 6 bases. The germline CDR1 and CDR2 sequences are SQVTM and ANQGSEA. V was clipped by 7 bases and J by 10 bases, with 17 bases between them. The CDR3 is 13 amino acids. CDR3 coding DNA: TGCAGCGCTGCCAGGGACATAGAATCACCCCTCCACTCT. It yields the protein CSAARDIESPLHS.

This clonotype was recorded once. The chain employs TRBV6-5 and TRBJ2-1; unclear D gene. Trimming stripped 7 bases from V and 10 bases from J, with 20 bases between. CDR1 is MNHEY, CDR2 SVGAGI, per germline. The CDR3 loop spans 14 amino acids. Here the CDR3 DNA reads TGTGCCAGCAACTACGGGCCGCGCTTCGGCGAGCAGTTCTTC. Its protein product is CASNYGPRFGEQFF.

The genes are TRBV7-9 and TRBJ2-1, with 8 nucleotides matching TRBD2. The V and J ends lost 1 base and 8 bases, in that order; junction bases with no gene match: 10. Germline V gene data show CDR1 as SEHNR and CDR2 as FQNEAQ (reference sequence). The CDR3 totals 16 residues. DNA for the CDR3: TGTGCCAGCAGCTTAGGACCAGCGGGAGACCTTGATGAGCAGTTCTTC. Translating gives CASSLGPAGDLDEQFF. The full variable domain, rest sourced from reference TRBV7-9 and TRBJ2-1, is DTGVSQNPRHKITKRGQNVTFRCDPISEHNRLYWYRQTLGQGPEFLTYFQNEAQLEKSRLLSDRFSAERPKGSFSTLEIQRTEQGDSAMYLCASSLGPAGDLDEQFFGPGTRLTVL.

Many counts were recorded for this clonotype. V is TRBV5-1 and J is TRBJ2-3; no clear D. Germline V CDR1 and CDR2: SGHRS, YFSETQ. This CDR3 comprises 12 residues. Trimming cost V 1 base and J 4 bases, with 4 bases left between them. Written as DNA, the CDR3 is TGCGCCAGCAGCTTGTTTGCAGATACGCAGTATTTT. This sequence encodes CASSLFADTQYF.

The rearrangement links TRBV11-2 to TRBJ2-2; 7 positions agree with TRBD2. The CDR3 has 20 amino acids. The germline CDR1 and CDR2 sequences are SGHAT and FQNNGV. V lost 7 bases and J lost 2; bases outside the gene matches: 22. The chain's CDR3 is CASTPSLGEGLAVNTGELFF. The CDR3 DNA reads TGTGCCAGCACACCCTCATTAGGCGAAGGGCTAGCGGTAAACACCGGGGAGCTGTTTTTT.

V gene TRBV11-1 combines with J gene TRBJ2-1; D unresolved. V was shortened by 1 base and J by 3 bases, with 4 bases between the two germline ends. The CDR3 loop spans 13 amino acids. Germline V lookup: CDR1 SGHAT, CDR2 FQDESV (reference sequence). CDR3 loop: CASSLGGYNEQFF. CDR3 nucleotides: TGTGCCAGCAGCTTAGGGGGCTACAATGAGCAGTTCTTC. Filled out from reference TRBV11-1 and TRBJ2-1, the complete variable domain reads EAEVAQSPRYKITEKSQAVAFWCDPISGHATLYWYRQILGQGPELLVQFQDESVVDDSQLPKDRFSAERLKGVDSTLKIQPAELGDSAMYLCASSLGGYNEQFFGPGTRLTVL.

The V and J genes are TRBV30 and TRBJ1-1; a weak D match, TRBD1 (5 bases). CDR3 length: 14 residues. Between the trimmed V and J ends, which lost 3 bases and 3 bases, there was a span of 14 bases. CDR1 GTSNPN and CDR2 SVGIG come from the germline V gene (reference sequence). CDR3 nucleotide sequence: TGTGCCTGGAGGGTACGGACAAGGGACACTGAAGCTTTCTTT. The encoded protein is CAWRVRTRDTEAFF.

This clonotype has just one count. A single base separates this from a much larger clone, so it may be a read error. The chain employs TRBV2 and TRBJ2-3, with 10 bases that match TRBD1. The CDR3 runs to 15 residues. The germline CDR1 and CDR2 sequences are SNHLY and FYNNEI. The ends lost 5 bases at V and 6 bases at J; junction bases unmatched: 8. The CDR3 spells CASSLRTGGMDTQYF. CDR3 sequence (DNA): TGTGCCAGCAGTCTAAGGACAGGGGGGATGGATACGCAGTATTTT.

The CDR3 region is CASSHPSRHIDTQYF. CDR3 DNA sequence: TGTGCCAGCAGTCACCCTAGCAGACACATAGATACGCAGTATTTT. The chain uses TRBV28 and TRBJ2-3; D is perhaps TRBD2 (5 bases). CDR3 length equals 15 residues. The germline gives CDR1 MDHEN, CDR2 SYDVKM. Trimming took off 5 bases at V and 5 bases at J, with 17 bases between the two ends.

About this clonotype: The junction does not match germline at one end; this may be a read error. This sequence joins TRBV5-1 and TRBJ2-3; the D is unclear. This CDR3 has 12 residues. Germline V gene data show CDR1 as SGHRS and CDR2 as YFSETQ. This chain's CDR3 is CASSRASETQDF. The CDR3 DNA sequence: TGCGCCAGCAGCCGGGCCTCAGAAACGCAGGATTTT.

The V and J genes are TRBV6-6 and TRBJ2-1; D remains unclear. Trimming removed 7 bases from V and 2 bases from J, with 12 bases in between. Germline V gives CDR1 MNHNY, CDR2 SVGAGI (reference sequence). This CDR3 comprises 14 residues. The CDR3 DNA sequence: TGTGCCAGCACCTCACCCACAGCCTACAATGAGCAGTTCTTC. This sequence encodes CASTSPTAYNEQFF.

In its sample, this clonotype was seen many times. This chain connects TRBV7-3 to TRBJ1-6, with 7 bases matching TRBD1. V lost 6 bases and J lost 1; bases outside the gene matches: 3. The germline CDR1 and CDR2 sequences are SGHTA and FQGTGA. The CDR3 spans 15 residues. In DNA, the CDR3 is TGTGCCAGCAGTCAGACAGGGTCCTATAATTCACCCCTCCACTTT. Its protein product is CASSQTGSYNSPLHF.

This clonotype came up a few times. A much larger clone lies a single base off, so this may be a read error. The CDR3 end shows no conserved phenylalanine or tryptophan, and so a read error is likely. This chain uses TRBV28 with TRBJ2-3; 13 bases line up with TRBD2. V trimming: 6 bases; J trimming: 3 bases; junction bases outside the gene matches: 3. The CDR3 is 15 amino acids. Germline CDR1 is MDHEN and CDR2 is SYDVKM. The CDR3 protein is CASSRLAGGTDTQYY. CDR3 DNA sequence: TGTGCCAGCAGCCGACTAGCGGGAGGAACAGATACGCAGTATTAT.

Points on this clonotype: Relative to the germline gene, one junction end is altered; a read error may explain this. The chain has TRBV11-3 and TRBJ2-7, with 10 bases lining up with TRBD1. CDR1 is SGHNT and CDR2 is YENEEA in the germline V gene. This CDR3 is built from 16 residues. Here the CDR3 reads CGSSLASLDRGYEQYF. Written as DNA, the CDR3 is TGTGGCAGCAGCCTAGCGAGTCTGGACAGGGGGTACGAGCAGTACTTC. The full variable domain, its missing parts supplied by reference TRBV11-3 and TRBJ2-7, is EAGVVQSPRYKIIEKKQPVAFWCNPISGHNTLYWYLQNLGQGPELLIRYENEEAVDDSQLPKDRFSAERLKGVDSTLKIQPAELGDSAVYLCGSSLASLDRGYEQYFGPGTRLTVT.

This rearrangement joins TRBV11-2 to TRBJ2-5, with TRBD1 matching 8 bases. CDR3 length: 17 residues. J was trimmed by 2 bases and V by 3 bases; bases with no gene match: 11. Per germline, CDR1 SGHAT and CDR2 FQNNGV. This CDR3 reads CASSFSRHRGSQETQYF. CDR3 in DNA: TGTGCCAGCAGCTTTTCGCGTCACAGGGGGTCGCAAGAGACCCAGTACTTC.

The table lists this clonotype with many counts. The chain couples TRBV5-6 to TRBJ2-7, with TRBD1 matching over 10 bases. J was trimmed by 2 bases and V by 4 bases; bases with no gene match: 6. The CDR3 sequence is 15 residues long. Germline V lookup: CDR1 SGHDT, CDR2 YYEEEE. The chain's CDR3 is CASSTGTGDPYEQYF. Here the CDR3 DNA reads TGTGCCAGCAGCACCGGGACAGGGGATCCCTACGAGCAGTACTTC.

This clonotype came up many times. With a much larger clone just one base away, this may be a read error. The chain couples TRBV12-3 or TRBV12-4 to TRBJ1-2, with TRBD1 matching over 11 bases. CDR3 length: 13 amino acids. V lost 4 bases and J lost 6; bases outside the gene matches: 1. This CDR3 is CASSWDRGNGYTF. Here the CDR3 DNA reads TGTGCCAGCAGTTGGGACAGGGGGAATGGCTACACCTTC.